Many counts were recorded for the clone carrying this T cell receptor (beta chain). Time point of the sample: longitudinal time-point 3. MiXCR was run by TCRdb on the 5' RACE reads, yielding one entry per CDR3 protein. This sample has 84,000 or so distinct CDR3 sequences; 4.3% occur once, and the top ten carry about 5.7%. V lost 1 base, J lost 4 bases, and 5 bases stayed unmatched. Germline CDR1 is SGHVS and CDR2 is FQNEAQ. The CDR3 spans 16 residues. This record comes from a study of neurological immune-mediated disorders. The receptor's source is a woman between 55 and 75 years old with multiple sclerosis. The sequenced material came from PBMCs. This sequence joins TRBV7-8 and TRBJ2-1, with 9 bases that match TRBD1. The CDR3 DNA follows: TGTGCCAGCAGCTTAGTTGCCGGGACAGGGTACAATGAGCAGTTCTTC. Its protein product is CASSLVAGTGYNEQFF.